The TCR beta chain under discussion was sequenced for a study of T cell responses to AZD1222 COVID-19 vaccine. Study-wide results and limits: Baseline seropositivity characterized only a handful of AZD1222 recipients. Spike was spanned by vaccine-associated CD4 TCRs, which were dominant at 160-218 and 743-854. Within unmutated variant regions lay the reported targets of nearly half of spike-specific TCRs. Donors were largely white British and mainly female; clonal diversity was possibly underestimated.

Libraries were prepared by immunoSEQ multiplex PCR; TCRdb keeps only in-frame clonotypes and omits some of them. Of some 100,000 clones in the sample, around 87% were seen once. Losses at the gene ends were 1 base for V and 0 bases for J; bases not matched to a gene: 6. This CDR3 is 19 amino acids long. Germline V gives CDR1 SGDLS, CDR2 YYNGEE. In regard to this clone: Antigen unknown.

This sequence originates from an adult who received the AZD1222 COVID-19 vaccine. This sequence joins TRBV9 and TRBJ2-6; 11 bases are a match to TRBD2. The sequences come from peripheral blood, collected 28 days after the second AZD1222 dose. The CDR3 nucleotides are TGTGCCAGCAGCGTAACACTAGCGGGGGAACTCTCTGGGGCCAACGTCCTGACTTTC. It codes for CASSVTLAGELSGANVLTF.